Listed below are T cell receptor beta chains from one sample, sequenced in a study of PD-L1 blockade in urothelial cancer. The repertoire was sequenced with immunoSEQ multiplex PCR; TCRdb's copy has only in-frame clones and lacks some. This table has 85,000 to 130,000 clones, roughly nine tenths appearing once. This sample comprised PBMCs, obtained around atezolizumab (anti-PD-L1) treatment. The receptors stem from a woman of 80 years or more with urothelial cancer. The CDR3 runs from the conserved cysteine through the conserved F or W. A D gene is named only where the DNA matches it firmly. Not every row has a clone size; where given, it reads once, few, many or a size class.

>NA|TRBV5-4|NA|TRBJ1-4
CASSPEATNEKLFF
TGTGCCAGCAGCCCTGAGGCGACTAATGAAAAACTGTTTTTT
>NA|TRBV19|NA|TRBJ2-2
CATLPPSGSNTGELFF
TGTGCCACCCTGCCCCCGAGCGGCTCGAACACCGGGGAGCTGTTTTTT
>once|TRBV5-1|NA|TRBJ2-2
CASSLDREGTGELFF
TGCGCCAGCAGCTTGGACAGGGAAGGTACCGGGGAGCTGTTTTTT
>NA|TRBV11-2|TRBD1|TRBJ1-2
CASSLEARGLYGYTF
TGTGCCAGCAGCTTAGAGGCCAGGGGGCTCTATGGCTACACCTTC
>NA|TRBV13|TRBD1|TRBJ1-2
CASSIRQGAYSNYGYTF
TGTGCCAGCAGCATCAGACAGGGGGCATACTCTAACTATGGCTACACCTTC
>NA|TRBV2|NA|TRBJ1-5
CASSERQGSQHF
TGTGCCAGCAGTGAAAGGCAGGGGTCCCAGCATTTT
>NA|TRBV9|TRBD2|TRBJ2-7
CASSVGGTRSYEQYF
TGTGCCAGCAGCGTAGGCGGGACTAGATCCTACGAGCAGTACTTC
>NA|TRBV9|TRBD1|TRBJ1-3
CASSVEGQGIPGNTIYF
TGTGCCAGCAGCGTAGAAGGACAGGGGATTCCTGGAAACACCATATATTTT
>NA|TRBV11-2|TRBD1|TRBJ1-1
CASSIQGARETEAFF
TGTGCCAGCAGCATTCAGGGGGCGCGAGAGACTGAAGCTTTCTTT
>NA|TRBV5-1|TRBD2|TRBJ2-7
CASSLGLILAGVEYEQYF
TGCGCCAGCAGCTTGGGACTGATTCTAGCGGGAGTAGAATACGAGCAGTACTTC
>NA|TRBV11-2|TRBD2|TRBJ2-1
CASSSGSGRYNEQFF
TGTGCCAGCAGCTCGGGTAGCGGGAGGTACAATGAGCAGTTCTTC
>NA|TRBV15|TRBD1|TRBJ2-3
CATSSRTGAPDTQYF
TGTGCCACCAGCAGCCGGACAGGGGCCCCAGATACGCAGTATTTT
>NA|TRBV7-8|NA|TRBJ1-2
CASSLAQGGGYTF
TGTGCCAGCAGCTTAGCGCAAGGAGGAGGCTACACCTTC
>NA|TRBV7-8|TRBD2|TRBJ2-5
CASSLGRGIAGTSGLQETQYF
TGTGCCAGCAGCTTGGGCAGGGGGATTGCCGGGACTAGCGGCCTCCAAGAGACCCAGTACTTC
>NA|TRBV7-9|NA|TRBJ2-3
CASSSPGGPDTQYF
TGTGCCAGCAGCTCACCGGGGGGCCCAGATACGCAGTATTTT
>NA|TRBV27|TRBD2|TRBJ2-1
CASRPGTSGSSYNEQFF
TGTGCCAGCAGGCCCGGGACTAGCGGAAGCTCCTACAATGAGCAGTTCTTC
>once|TRBV27|NA|TRBJ2-7
CASSWSSGYEQYF
TGTGCCAGCAGTTGGAGTAGCGGCTACGAGCAGTACTTC
>NA|TRBV5-1|NA|TRBJ1-1
CASSFEGLWGLEAFF
TGCGCCAGCAGCTTTGAGGGCCTCTGGGGACTGGAAGCTTTCTTT
>once|TRBV19|NA|TRBJ2-5
CASTSTGSGQETQYF
TGTGCCAGTACCTCTACCGGGAGCGGGCAAGAGACCCAGTACTTC
>NA|TRBV28|TRBD1|TRBJ1-2
CASSLGQGGGYTF
TGTGCCAGCAGTTTAGGACAGGGCGGAGGATACACCTTC
>NA|TRBV27|NA|TRBJ2-1
CASSPNGDPSSYNEQFF
TGTGCCAGCAGCCCTAACGGGGATCCCAGCTCCTACAATGAGCAGTTCTTC
>NA|TRBV6-5|NA|TRBJ1-1
CASSATGNTEAFF
TGTGCCAGCAGTGCGACAGGAAACACTGAAGCTTTCTTT
>NA|TRBV18|NA|TRBJ2-4
CASSPAGSENIQYF
TGTGCCAGCTCACCGGCAGGGTCTGAAAACATTCAGTACTTC
>NA|TRBV30|NA|TRBJ2-1
CAWNGEPFNEQFF
TGTGCCTGGAACGGGGAGCCCTTCAATGAGCAGTTCTTC
>NA|TRBV28|TRBD1|TRBJ1-5
CASSLVTAGTGVGQPQHF
TGTGCCAGCAGTTTAGTCACCGCCGGGACAGGGGTAGGTCAGCCCCAGCATTTT
>NA|TRBV14|NA|TRBJ2-7
CASSRDSSSYEQYF
TGTGCCAGCAGCCGGGACTCGAGCTCCTACGAGCAGTACTTC